The 13 T cell receptor beta chains below all came from one sample that was sequenced in a study of blood T cells in healthy people across ages. A second PCR of roughly 7 to 11 cycles used a sample-barcoded 5' primer and a J-beta primer mix. A single record per CDR3 protein comes from TCRdb applying MiXCR to the 5' RACE reads. The table shows about 780,000 distinct CDR3 sequences, with 62% occurring only once. The sample was blood. The source is a young man in good health.

V is TRBV11-2 and J is TRBJ2-3; the D gene could be TRBD1 or TRBD2 (6 bases each). Germline V gene lookup returns CDR1 SGHAT and CDR2 FQNNGV. The V gene lost 4 bases and the J gene lost 6 bases, with 20 bases spanning the gap. This CDR3 has 16 amino acids. DNA for the CDR3: TGTGCCAGCAGCTCGAATCCGGGGGCACGAACGGATACGCAGTATTTT. It encodes CASSSNPGARTDTQYF.

The rearrangement links TRBV29-1 to TRBJ2-1, with D unclear. With the DNA end fitting TRBJ2-7 better, the J assignment may be wrong. Germline V lookup: CDR1 SQVTM, CDR2 ANQGSEA. CDR3 length: 13 residues. CDR3 residues: CSSRITGYNEQYF. The CDR3 DNA reads as TGCAGCTCGCGGATCACGGGCTACAATGAGCAGTACTTC.

This clonotype has only a few counts. The chain joins TRBV4-3 to TRBJ2-4; 13 bases are a match to TRBD2. There are 16 residues in the CDR3. Germline V gives CDR1 LGHNA, CDR2 YSLEER. The J segment lost 2 bases and the V segment lost 4 bases, leaving 2 bases of the junction unmatched. CDR3 amino acids: CASSPGLAGTKNIQYF. As DNA, the CDR3 is TGCGCCAGCAGCCCGGGACTAGCGGGGACCAAAAACATTCAGTACTTC.

The chain links TRBV5-1 to TRBJ2-1; 10 bases fit TRBD2. This CDR3 is 15 amino acids long. CDR1 and CDR2 (germline): SGHRS, YFSETQ. With V trimmed by 4 bases and J by 9 bases, 10 bases remained unmatched. CDR3 nucleotide sequence: TGCGCCAGCAGCCCCGGGGAAGCGGGGGGGTTTGAGCAGTTCTTC. Its translation is CASSPGEAGGFEQFF.

The chain uses TRBV20-1 and TRBJ2-1; either TRBD1 or TRBD2 may fit D (6 bases each). The V gene's germline CDR1 is DFQATT and CDR2 SNEGSKA (reference sequence). The V end lost 7 bases, the J end lost 8 bases, and 21 bases lay between the germline ends. This CDR3 is 14 amino acids long. The CDR3 nucleotides read TGCAGTGTCAGGGGCGGGGTGTCCCCTGATGAGCAGTTCTTC. Amino acids: CSVRGGVSPDEQFF.

The gene calls are TRBV6-5 and TRBJ2-7; D may be TRBD1 (5 bases). The J call is doubtful: the DNA matches TRBJ2-1 better. Germline V gives CDR1 MNHEY, CDR2 SVGAGI. The CDR3 totals 15 residues. CDR3: CASSRSTDSSYEQFF. The CDR3 DNA reads TGTGCCAGCAGCCGCTCGACAGATAGCTCCTACGAGCAGTTCTTC.

This clonotype turned up a few times. The rearrangement links TRBV27 to TRBJ2-3, with D maybe TRBD2 (6 bases). Per germline, CDR1 MNHEY and CDR2 SMNVEV (reference sequence). This CDR3 is 15 amino acids long. V was shortened by 7 bases and J by 0 bases, with 14 bases between the two germline ends. The CDR3 nucleotides read TGTGCCAGCACCAGCCGGGGGAGCAGCACAGATACGCAGTATTTT. Its protein product is CASTSRGSSTDTQYF.

Ten or more counts support this clonotype. One end of the junction fails to match germline, which may point to a read error. CDR3 loop: CASSQGQGGETQYF. The CDR3, as DNA: TGTGCCAGCAGCCAAGGACAGGGGGGGGAGACCCAGTACTTC. V and J are TRBV4-3 and TRBJ2-5; 10 nucleotides line up with TRBD1. The CDR3 consists of 14 residues. CDR1 is LGHNA and CDR2 is YSLEER in the germline V gene.

This clonotype was observed many times. The chain has TRBV5-1 and TRBJ1-6; no definite D call. The CDR3 length is 16 residues. V was clipped by 0 bases and J by 2 bases, with 9 bases between them. CDR1 and CDR2 (germline): SGHRS, YFSETQ. The CDR3 nucleotides are TGCGCCAGCAGCTTGGATAGGTGGACCTATAATTCACCCCTCCACTTT. This sequence encodes CASSLDRWTYNSPLHF.

The sample holds one count of this clonotype. This rearrangement joins TRBV6-6 to TRBJ1-2, with D possibly being TRBD1 (5 bases). Trimming pared 6 bases from V and 2 bases from J, leaving 10 bases between. This CDR3 is built from 13 residues. Germline CDR1 MNHNY, CDR2 SVGAGI (reference sequence). CDR3 in DNA: TGTGCCAGCAGGGAGACAGACAACTATGGCTACACCTTC. Its translation: CASRETDNYGYTF.

The chain uses TRBV7-9 and TRBJ2-1; the match to TRBD2 covers 7 bases. Germline CDR1 SEHNR, CDR2 FQNEAQ (reference sequence). V lost 8 bases and J lost 2; bases outside the gene matches: 3. The CDR3 length is 13 residues. CDR3 DNA: TGTGCCAGCCCTAGCGGAACCTACAATGAGCAGTTCTTC. This encodes CASPSGTYNEQFF.

The chain links TRBV7-2 to TRBJ2-7; no definite D call. From germline, CDR1 is SGHTA and CDR2 FQGNSA. There are 14 residues in the CDR3. V was trimmed by 6 bases and J by 1 base, leaving 13 bases between them. The CDR3 region is CASSPPGVSYEQYF. For the CDR3, the DNA is TGTGCCAGCAGTCCCCCGGGCGTATCCTACGAGCAGTACTTC.

This sequence joins TRBV2 and TRBJ1-2; D gene uncertain. Trimming pared 2 bases from V and 4 bases from J, leaving 11 bases between. The length of the CDR3 is 14 residues. Looked up from germline, CDR1 is SNHLY and CDR2 is FYNNEI. This CDR3 is CASSESPGLYGYTF. The CDR3 DNA sequence: TGTGCCAGCAGTGAAAGTCCGGGCCTCTATGGCTACACCTTC.